This T cell receptor beta chain stems from a study of cytomegalovirus exposure and HLA in healthy donors. CDR1 KGHSH and CDR2 LQKENI come from the germline V gene. This CDR3 has 12 amino acids. V lost 6 bases and J lost 11; bases outside the gene matches: 8. TCRdb's copy holds only in-frame clones and misses some; the assay was immunoSEQ multiplex PCR. The table records about 110,000 clones, about 87% of them present only once. This receptor was identified in a woman in her late teens or twenties in good health and CMV-seropositive. The rearrangement links TRBV18 to TRBJ1-1, with 8 bases lining up with TRBD1. Sequences were obtained from PBMCs. The CDR3 DNA follows: TGTGCCAGCTCTCCAGGGGGCGGTGAGGCTTTCTTT. Its protein is CASSPGGGEAFF.